This T cell receptor beta chain is drawn from a study of blood T cells in healthy people across ages. Study-level findings and limits: The study found more naive CD4+ cells and higher diversity in long-lived than aged donors.

Germline V gene data show CDR1 as MNHEY and CDR2 as SVGAGI. CDR3 length: 14 residues. V gave up 0 bases and J gave up 3 bases, with 8 bases separating them. Primed by a sample-barcoded 5' primer and a J-beta primer mix, a second PCR proceeded for about 6 to 12 cycles. Each TCR beta cDNA got a 12-nucleotide random molecular identifier. TCRdb itself ran the 5' RACE reads through MiXCR, one entry per CDR3 protein. Here the sample spans some 900,000 distinct CDR3 sequences, under 50% being singletons. This clonotype has more than one count but fewer than ten. Its antigen is not known. The chain is built from TRBV6-5 and TRBJ1-2; D remains ambiguous. The sample consisted of blood. The source is a young man in good health. As DNA, the CDR3 is TGTGCCAGCAGTTACTCAAGGCCAGACTATGGCTACACCTTC. Amino acid sequence: CASSYSRPDYGYTF.